A selection of T cell receptor beta chains follows, all from one sample in a study of graft-versus-host responses after intestinal transplantation. Antigens for these TCRs are unknown. Measured with immunoSEQ multiplex PCR; TCRdb has only the in-frame clones, and not every one. The table includes 40,000 to 55,000 clones, 89% detected once. This specimen consisted of unstimulated CD4+ T cells sorted from spleen or lymph node cells, obtained before transplant. The source is a human donor who was the organ donor for an intestinal transplant. CDR3s include the opening cysteine and the closing phenylalanine or tryptophan. Fields, in order: J gene, V gene, D gene, CDR3 protein, CDR3 DNA. The D gene is left open where the match is weak.

j_gene: TRBJ2-1
v_gene: TRBV6-5
d_gene: TRBD1
CDR3aa: CASRADRGSYNEQFF
CDR3nt: TGTGCCAGCAGGGCGGACAGGGGGTCCTACAATGAGCAGTTCTTC

j_gene: TRBJ2-7
v_gene: TRBV12-5
d_gene: .
CDR3aa: CASGLVLTNQGDEQYF
CDR3nt: TGTGCTAGTGGTTTGGTACTCACCAACCAGGGCGACGAGCAGTACTTC

j_gene: TRBJ1-2
v_gene: TRBV5-3
d_gene: TRBD1
CDR3aa: CARSLVDGQGRGFYGYTF
CDR3nt: TGTGCCAGAAGCTTGGTAGACGGACAGGGTAGGGGGTTCTATGGCTACACCTTC

j_gene: TRBJ2-7
v_gene: TRBV6-1
d_gene: .
CDR3aa: CASSLREAYEQYF
CDR3nt: TGTGCCAGCAGCCTCAGGGAAGCCTACGAGCAGTACTTC

j_gene: TRBJ1-5
v_gene: TRBV6-6
d_gene: .
CDR3aa: CASSPGGSNQPQHF
CDR3nt: TGTGCCAGCAGTCCTGGAGGTAGCAATCAGCCCCAGCATTTT

j_gene: TRBJ2-3
v_gene: TRBV19
d_gene: .
CDR3aa: CAIRAPGIGQYF
CDR3nt: TGTGCCATTCGCGCCCCCGGGATCGGGCAGTATTTT

j_gene: TRBJ2-2
v_gene: TRBV9
d_gene: TRBD1
CDR3aa: CASSVAGQVTGELFF
CDR3nt: TGTGCCAGCAGCGTAGCTGGACAGGTCACCGGGGAGCTGTTTTTT

j_gene: TRBJ2-1
v_gene: TRBV27
d_gene: .
CDR3aa: CASNPRLGTGGEQFF
CDR3nt: TGTGCCAGCAACCCTAGATTGGGGACCGGGGGTGAGCAGTTCTTC

j_gene: TRBJ1-1
v_gene: TRBV9
d_gene: TRBD1
CDR3aa: CASSVPETGSTEAFF
CDR3nt: TGTGCCAGCAGCGTACCCGAGACAGGGAGCACTGAAGCTTTCTTT

j_gene: TRBJ1-1
v_gene: TRBV28
d_gene: .
CDR3aa: CASTSDMGEAFF
CDR3nt: TGTGCCAGCACCTCGGACATGGGTGAAGCTTTCTTT

j_gene: TRBJ2-2
v_gene: TRBV4-1
d_gene: .
CDR3aa: CASSQYFDTGELFF
CDR3nt: TGCGCCAGCAGCCAGTATTTCGACACCGGGGAGCTGTTTTTT

j_gene: TRBJ1-1
v_gene: TRBV28
d_gene: .
CDR3aa: CASSVDMILNTEAFF
CDR3nt: TGTGCCAGCAGTGTGGACATGATATTGAACACTGAAGCTTTCTTT

j_gene: TRBJ2-1
v_gene: TRBV14
d_gene: .
CDR3aa: CASSLRDIRTNEQFF
CDR3nt: TGTGCCAGCAGCCTCCGGGACATCAGGACGAATGAGCAGTTCTTC

j_gene: TRBJ2-7
v_gene: TRBV2
d_gene: TRBD2
CDR3aa: CASSLAGEGYEQYF
CDR3nt: TGTGCCAGCAGCCTAGCGGGAGAGGGATACGAGCAGTACTTC

j_gene: TRBJ2-2
v_gene: TRBV5-6
d_gene: .
CDR3aa: CASSTRHVSNTGELFF
CDR3nt: TGTGCCAGCAGCACGCGACACGTATCGAACACCGGGGAGCTGTTTTTT